The rows below give T cell receptor beta chains drawn from one sample of a study of blood T cell repertoires in COVID-19. Clones were read by immunoSEQ multiplex PCR, and TCRdb kept only the in-frame ones, dropping some. The data contain about 200,000 clones, around three quarters of them seen just once; the ten biggest clones take up over 7%. Specimen: peripheral blood. The receptors were sampled from an older woman with acute or convalescent COVID-19. The CDR3 runs from the conserved cysteine through the conserved F or W. The D gene is left open where the match is weak. Expanded clones are given a class, and other clones once, few, many or no size at all.

v_gene,j_gene,d_gene,abundance,CDR3aa,CDR3nt
TRBV25-1,TRBJ1-2,TRBD1,few,CATAGTGGAKGYTF,TGTGCCACCGCCGGGACAGGGGGCGCGAAGGGCTACACCTTC
TRBV27,TRBJ2-7,TRBD2,NA,CASSWTSGGEQYF,TGTGCCAGCAGCTGGACTAGCGGGGGCGAGCAGTACTTC
TRBV14,TRBJ2-3,NA,NA,CASSQLRAVDTQYF,TGTGCCAGCAGCCAGCTGAGGGCGGTTGATACGCAGTATTTT
TRBV6-4,TRBJ1-2,NA,NA,CASSDPGRGYGYTF,TGTGCCAGCAGTGACCCGGGCAGAGGGTATGGCTACACCTTC
TRBV5-1,TRBJ2-3,TRBD2,NA,CASRLQRGITDTQYF,TGCGCCAGCAGGCTCCAGCGGGGAATCACAGATACGCAGTATTTT
TRBV23-1,TRBJ2-5,TRBD2,NA,CASKVPGGIETQYF,TGCGCCAGCAAGGTGCCCGGGGGGATCGAGACCCAGTACTTC
TRBV7-2,TRBJ2-7,NA,NA,CASSVTGYEQYF,TGTGCCAGCAGCGTGACAGGCTACGAGCAGTACTTC
TRBV5-1,TRBJ2-7,TRBD2,NA,CASSLDASGVYEQYF,TGCGCCAGCAGCTTGGACGCTAGCGGGGTCTACGAGCAGTACTTC
TRBV6-5,TRBJ2-1,TRBD2,NA,CASRATSGVYNEQFF,TGTGCCAGCAGGGCGACTAGCGGCGTGTACAATGAGCAGTTCTTC
TRBV6-6,TRBJ1-2,TRBD1,NA,CASSRQGAGGYTF,TGTGCCAGCAGTCGACAGGGGGCTGGGGGCTACACCTTC
TRBV7-9,TRBJ2-2,TRBD2,NA,CASSTLPGLAGGSDTGELFF,TGTGCCAGCAGCACCCTCCCGGGACTAGCGGGGGGCTCGGACACCGGGGAGCTGTTTTTT
TRBV12-3/TRBV12-4,TRBJ2-2,NA,NA,CASSYNTGELFF,TGTGCCAGCAGCTATAACACCGGGGAGCTGTTTTTT
TRBV12-1,TRBJ2-1,NA,few,CASSFPSRVNEQFF,TGTGCCAGCAGCTTCCCTTCCAGGGTAAATGAGCAGTTCTTC
TRBV11-3,TRBJ2-2,NA,NA,CASSLYGDTGELFF,TGTGCCAGCAGCTTATACGGGGACACCGGGGAGCTGTTTTTT
TRBV5-4,TRBJ2-1,TRBD1,NA,CASSRTGDLEQFF,TGTGCCAGCAGCCGGACAGGGGATTTAGAGCAGTTCTTC
TRBV6-5,TRBJ1-6,NA,once,CASSYFSDSPLHF,TGTGCCAGCAGTTACTTTAGCGATTCACCCCTCCACTTT
TRBV6-5,TRBJ1-2,NA,few,CASSQDGGYGYTF,TGTGCCAGCAGCCAGGACGGGGGCTATGGCTACACCTTC
TRBV6-6,TRBJ1-1,TRBD1,NA,CASKGSTGPDEAFF,TGTGCCAGCAAGGGATCGACAGGGCCGGATGAAGCTTTCTTT
TRBV10-3,TRBJ1-3,NA,NA,CAITSVTGSGNTIYF,TGTGCCATCACATCGGTAACGGGCTCTGGAAACACCATATATTTT
TRBV19,TRBJ1-1,NA,NA,CASRNKRLMNTEAFF,TGTGCCAGTAGGAACAAGAGACTCATGAACACTGAAGCTTTCTTT
TRBV3-1/TRBV3-2,TRBJ1-2,NA,NA,CASSQEARIYYGYTF,TGTGCCAGCAGCCAAGAAGCCAGGATTTACTATGGCTACACCTTC
TRBV14,TRBJ2-1,NA,NA,CASSQGGHSYNEQFF,TGTGCCAGCAGCCAAGGGGGGCACTCCTACAATGAGCAGTTCTTC
TRBV7-9,TRBJ1-1,TRBD1,NA,CASSSPQGALMNTEAFF,TGTGCCAGCAGCTCACCACAGGGGGCGTTGATGAACACTGAAGCTTTCTTT
TRBV6-5,TRBJ2-7,NA,NA,CACGGRGQGADEQYF,TGTGCCTGCGGGGGCCGTGGGCAGGGGGCGGACGAGCAGTACTTC
TRBV3-1/TRBV3-2,TRBJ2-3,TRBD2,NA,CASGRGGFVSDTQYF,TGTGCCAGCGGACGGGGGGGCTTCGTATCAGATACGCAGTATTTT
TRBV4-1,TRBJ1-2,NA,NA,CASSHHDTSYGYTF,TGCGCCAGCAGCCACCATGACACTAGCTATGGCTACACCTTC
TRBV6-5,TRBJ2-3,TRBD2,NA,CATPRERGGHTQYF,TGTGCCACCCCGAGGGAGCGGGGGGGCCATACGCAGTATTTT
TRBV4-1,TRBJ2-7,TRBD2,once,CASSQGGEGFREQYF,TGCGCCAGCAGCCAAGGAGGGGAGGGATTCAGGGAGCAGTACTTC
TRBV18,TRBJ1-5,TRBD1,NA,CASSDNAQGRGQPQHF,TGTGCCAGCTCAGACAACGCACAGGGGAGAGGGCAGCCCCAGCATTTT
TRBV10-3,TRBJ2-3,TRBD2,NA,CAISESTSGVRDTQYF,TGTGCCATCAGTGAGTCGACTAGCGGGGTCCGGGATACGCAGTATTTT
TRBV20-1,TRBJ1-4,NA,NA,CSASMGMGGEKLFF,TGCAGTGCTAGTATGGGAATGGGGGGTGAAAAACTGTTTTTT
TRBV29-1,TRBJ2-5,NA,NA,CSVEAPLASKGVWLETQYF,TGCAGCGTTGAAGCTCCCCTCGCGTCGAAGGGGGTTTGGTTAGAGACCCAGTACTTC
TRBV9,TRBJ2-7,TRBD1,NA,CASSERGDRLYEQYF,TGTGCCAGCAGCGAGAGAGGGGACAGGCTCTACGAGCAGTACTTC
TRBV21-1,TRBJ2-6,NA,NA,CASSKPSGGAGANVLTF,TGTGCCAGCAGCAAGCCTTCAGGGGGAGCTGGGGCCAACGTCCTGACTTTC
TRBV3-1/TRBV3-2,TRBJ2-7,NA,few,CASSRTGSYEQYF,TGTGCCAGCAGCCGGACGGGATCCTACGAGCAGTACTTC
TRBV19,TRBJ1-6,NA,few,CASSANRDSPLHF,TGTGCCAGTAGTGCGAACAGGGATTCACCCCTCCACTTT
TRBV19,TRBJ1-1,NA,NA,CASTVNTEAFF,TGTGCCAGTACCGTTAACACTGAAGCTTTCTTT
TRBV12-3/TRBV12-4,TRBJ2-7,NA,once,CASSWNSPYEQYF,TGTGCCAGCAGTTGGAACAGTCCATACGAGCAGTACTTC
TRBV5-1,TRBJ1-5,NA,NA,CASSLGTGNQPQHF,TGCGCCAGCAGCTTGGGGACAGGCAATCAGCCCCAGCATTTT
TRBV6-2/TRBV6-3,TRBJ2-2,TRBD1,NA,CASSLQGEIVTGELFF,TGTGCCAGCAGTTTACAGGGGGAGATCGTAACCGGGGAGCTGTTTTTT
TRBV7-2,TRBJ2-1,NA,NA,CASSTQSGISYNEQFF,TGTGCCAGCAGCACCCAGTCTGGCATATCCTACAATGAGCAGTTCTTC